Below are 2 T cell receptor beta chains sequenced from a single sample in a study of blood T cell repertoires in COVID-19. Libraries were prepared by immunoSEQ multiplex PCR; TCRdb keeps only in-frame clonotypes and omits some of them. The table lists roughly 250,000 clones, 75% to 90% of them singletons. The specimen was PBMCs or T cells enriched from blood (not recorded which). These receptor sequences come from a woman aged 25 to 39 with acute COVID-19.

The chain uses TRBV24-1 and TRBJ2-5, with D unresolved. This CDR3 comprises 19 residues. Germline V gene data show CDR1 as KGHDR and CDR2 as SFDVKD. Trimming cost V 1 base and J 3 bases, with 23 bases left between them. For the CDR3, the DNA is TGTGCCACCAGTGATTTTGCAATATCCCCCGCAGAAAGAAAAGAGACCCAGTACTTC. This gives the protein CATSDFAISPAERKETQYF.

A single count supports this clone. This sequence joins TRBV7-8 and TRBJ1-3, with 8 bases fitting TRBD1. The CDR3 length is 17 residues. In germline, CDR1 is SGHVS, CDR2 FQNEAQ. V lost 1 base to trimming and J lost 0 bases; unmatched junction nucleotides: 5. For the CDR3, the DNA is TGTGCCAGCAGCTTAGGACTCAGGGGGCACTCTGGAAACACCATATATTTT. This codes for CASSLGLRGHSGNTIYF.